The rows below give T cell receptor beta chains drawn from one sample of a study of OX40 agonist ivuxolimab in advanced cancers. Using immunoSEQ multiplex PCR, the repertoire was profiled, and TCRdb retains in-frame clones only, with some absent. The sample carries roughly 35,000 clones, approximately 86% recorded once. The sequenced sample was CD4+ or CD8+ T cells sorted from blood, obtained in a trial of the OX40 agonist ivuxolimab. All receptors derive from an adult with an advanced solid tumor such as melanoma, head and neck, liver or kidney cancer. CDR3s include the opening cysteine and the closing phenylalanine or tryptophan. The order of the fields is V gene, D gene, clone size, J gene, CDR3 DNA, CDR3 protein. The D gene is left open where the match is weak. Clone size appears in some rows only: once, few, many, or a class for an expanded clone.

>TRBV5-4|NA|NA|TRBJ1-2
TGTGCCAGCAGCTTGGCCCGAGGCGGCTACACCTTC
CASSLARGGYTF
>TRBV7-9|NA|NA|TRBJ1-1
TGTGCCAGCAGCCTCCACCTGGGGGGGCAAACTGAAGCTTTCTTT
CASSLHLGGQTEAFF
>TRBV7-2|NA|NA|TRBJ2-2
TGTGCCAGCAGCTTAGGGGGCCCCCACACCGGGGAGCTGTTTTTT
CASSLGGPHTGELFF
>TRBV6-5|NA|NA|TRBJ1-2
TGTGCCAGCAGTCAGGGACGGAAAAATCCTTATGGCTACACCTTC
CASSQGRKNPYGYTF
>TRBV19|NA|few|TRBJ1-2
TGTGCCAGTAGTACTCGGGGGTCGGGAAATGGCTACACCTTC
CASSTRGSGNGYTF
>TRBV5-1|TRBD1|NA|TRBJ1-2
TGCGCCAGCAGCCCACTTACCGGGACAGGGACCGGCTACACCTTC
CASSPLTGTGTGYTF
>TRBV19|NA|NA|TRBJ1-3
TGTGCCAGTAGTCCCGTCTGGAGCTCTGGAAACACCATATATTTT
CASSPVWSSGNTIYF
>TRBV7-9|NA|NA|TRBJ2-3
TGTGCCAGCAGCTCACTTTACGGGACCACAAATACGCAGTATTTT
CASSSLYGTTNTQYF
>TRBV4-3|NA|NA|TRBJ2-1
TGCGCCAGCAGCCTTAGTAACGGGCCGTACAATGAGCAGTTCTTC
CASSLSNGPYNEQFF
>TRBV23-1|TRBD2|few|TRBJ2-5
TGCGCCAGCAGTCAATCTGGGACTAGCGGGGGGCGAATACCAAGAGAGACCCAGTACTTC
CASSQSGTSGGRIPRETQYF
>TRBV6-1|NA|NA|TRBJ1-1
TGTGCCAGCACCCCCCAGGGGAGGAACACTGAAGCTTTCTTT
CASTPQGRNTEAFF
>TRBV7-3|NA|once|TRBJ1-2
TGTGCCAGCAGCGGCAGGGACCCACGTCACTATGGCTACACCTTC
CASSGRDPRHYGYTF
>TRBV6-5|NA|NA|TRBJ1-6
TGTGCCAGCAGTTACTCTGCCAGGGGTAATTCACCCCTCCACTTT
CASSYSARGNSPLHF